Sequencing of this T cell receptor beta chain was carried out in a study of long-term antiretroviral therapy in people with HIV. Study-wide context: The oldest samples precede the 2015 immediate-ART recommendation by about a decade.

This clone was detected only once. What it binds is not known. Donors each had at least one pre-ART PBMC sample and at least two post-ART ones. The study, taken as a whole, reports: No data on ART adherence, viral resistance or therapy changes.

Researchers report immunoSEQ v3.0 was run at survey level. Target depth was roughly 35,000-55,000 T-cell genomes per sample. The repertoire was sequenced with immunoSEQ multiplex PCR; TCRdb's copy has only in-frame clones and lacks some. The sample contains approximately 23,000 clones, over 75% of which appear only once. CDR3 size: 13 residues. Germline CDR1 and CDR2: SGHRS and YFSETQ. Between the trimmed V and J ends, which lost 0 bases and 7 bases, there was a span of 10 bases. This receptor was obtained from a man aged 25 to 40 with HIV. The specimen comprised unsorted PBMCs, sampled 1.5 years after starting antiretroviral therapy. The genes are TRBV5-1 and TRBJ1-1; no firm D call. CDR3 coding DNA: TGCGCCAGCAGCTTGGGAGGTGAGAATGAAGCTTTCTTT. Protein sequence: CASSLGGENEAFF. Using reference TRBV5-1 and TRBJ1-1 for the parts outside the CDR3, the full variable domain is KAGVTQTPRYLIKTRGQQVTLSCSPISGHRSVSWYQQTPGQGLQFLFEYFSETQRNKGNFPGRFSGRQFSNSRSEMNVSTLELGDSALYLCASSLGGENEAFFGQGTRLTVV.